What follows is one TCR beta chain and its context. Antigen unknown. These data belong to a study of cytomegalovirus exposure and HLA in healthy donors. V gave up 6 bases and J gave up 0 bases; unmatched junction bases: 7. The germline CDR1 and CDR2 sequences are MNHNS and SASEGT. The CDR3 totals 15 residues. Study results and limitations: HLA allele associations emerged for under 20,000 TCR beta sequences in a later analysis, at 0.05 false discovery rate. Most TCR sequences were seen very rarely across donors, but some public TCRs occurred in many.

PCR was performed using 60 Vbeta and 13 Jbeta primers. Only in-frame clones appear in the TCRdb table, and some are missing; sequencing was by immunoSEQ multiplex PCR. The repertoire holds some 200,000 clones, with 75% to 90% as singletons. Sequenced: PBMCs. The sequence was obtained from a woman between 50 and 59 years old in good health and CMV-seropositive. The J gene is TRBJ2-7, the V gene TRBV6-1; TRBD1 aligns across 8 bases. The CDR3 is CASRAGQGSSYEQYF. CDR3 nucleotide sequence: TGTGCCAGCAGGGCTGGACAGGGTAGCTCCTACGAGCAGTACTTC.